These 21 T cell receptor beta chains were all obtained from the same sample, sequenced in a study of cytomegalovirus exposure and HLA in healthy donors. PCR used 60 Vbeta primers and 13 Jbeta primers. Using immunoSEQ multiplex PCR, the repertoire was profiled, and TCRdb retains in-frame clones only, with some absent. This table holds hundreds of thousands of clones, 82% found once. Sequenced input: PBMCs. The receptors were gathered from a man aged 35 to 55 in good health and CMV-seropositive.

The chain couples TRBV4-2 to TRBJ1-2; D call uncertain. The CDR3 runs 16 residues. Trimming took off 0 bases at V and 4 bases at J, with 15 bases between the two ends. The germline V gene has CDR1 LGHNA and CDR2 YNFKEQ. For the CDR3, the DNA is TGTGCCAGCAGCCAAGACCCCCTGGGAGAGGTCTATGGCTACACCTTC. Protein product: CASSQDPLGEVYGYTF.

This sequence joins TRBV9 and TRBJ2-3; 10 bases fit TRBD2. The CDR3 contains 17 residues. With 0 bases clipped from V and 5 bases from J, the junction kept 9 bases outside the gene matches. Germline V gene lookup returns CDR1 SGDLS and CDR2 YYNGEE. The CDR3 here is CASSVGVAGGSIDTQYF. The CDR3 region has the DNA TGTGCCAGCAGCGTAGGAGTAGCGGGAGGTTCGATAGATACGCAGTATTTT.

V is TRBV6-1 and J is TRBJ1-2, with 7 bases aligning to TRBD1. The CDR3 has 15 amino acids. Germline V CDR1 and CDR2: MNHNS, SASEGT. V was pared by 3 bases and J by 5 bases, with 9 bases of the junction left unmatched. CDR3 loop: CASSDGQVWGYGYTF. DNA for the CDR3: TGTGCCAGCAGTGACGGACAGGTGTGGGGATATGGCTACACCTTC.

This clone was seen a few times. This same CDR3 is encoded by further DNA sequences in the sample. The J gene is TRBJ1-2, the V gene TRBV9; TRBD1 agrees at 11 bases. Per germline, CDR1 SGDLS and CDR2 YYNGEE. With 5 bases clipped from V and 0 bases from J, the junction kept 3 bases outside the gene matches. CDR3 length: 15 residues. This CDR3 reads CASRGTGGANYGYTF. DNA for the CDR3: TGTGCCAGCAGGGGGACAGGGGGTGCTAACTATGGCTACACCTTC.

The chain links TRBV2 to TRBJ2-1; TRBD2 might be the D (6 bases). Trimming cost V 4 bases and J 0 bases, with 10 bases left between them. The germline V gene has CDR1 SNHLY and CDR2 FYNNEI. The CDR3 extends over 15 amino acids. CDR3 bases: TGTGCCAGCAGTGTAGCCGGGAGCTCCTACAATGAGCAGTTCTTC. It is translated as CASSVAGSSYNEQFF.

In its sample, this clone was seen a few times. J is TRBJ2-5 and V is TRBV30; the match to TRBD2 covers 10 bases. V gave up 0 bases and J gave up 7 bases; unmatched junction bases: 8. CDR1 and CDR2 from the germline V gene are GTSNPN and SVGIG (reference sequence). This CDR3 has 15 residues. CDR3 bases: TGTGCCTGGAGTGTTTCAAGCGGGAGGGCCGGGACCCAGTACTTC. Amino acids: CAWSVSSGRAGTQYF.

As DNA, the CDR3 is TGCAGCGTACTTACAACAGGGCGAAGCTCCTACGAGCAGTACTTC. It codes for CSVLTTGRSSYEQYF. The V call is TRBV29-1, the J call TRBJ2-7, with a tentative D call TRBD1 (6 bases). CDR3 length equals 15 residues. Germline V gene data show CDR1 as SQVTM and CDR2 as ANQGSEA. The V and J ends lost 6 bases and 0 bases respectively, with 18 bases between them.

The genes are TRBV4-1 and TRBJ1-2, with a weak D call TRBD1 (6 bases). The CDR3 is made up of 14 amino acids. Trimming cost V 3 bases and J 4 bases, with 12 bases left between them. CDR1 is MGHRA and CDR2 is YSYEKL in the germline V gene. As DNA, the CDR3 is TGCGCCAGCAGCCATGCCGACAGGATCTATGGCTACACCTTC. Translating it yields CASSHADRIYGYTF.

This clone was seen more than once but under ten times. This chain uses TRBV10-3 with TRBJ2-7; 8 bases match TRBD1. J gave up 7 bases and V 5 bases, and 7 bases lay outside the gene matches. This CDR3 has 13 residues. The germline gives CDR1 ENHRY, CDR2 SYGVKD. The CDR3 nucleotides are TGTGCCATCAGTAGGGTTTACAGGGGGGAGCAGTACGTC. Protein sequence: CAISRVYRGEQYV.

The CDR3 coding sequence is TGTGCCAGCAGCTTGGAAGGCTGGACAGCTTACACTGAAGCTTTCTTT. Protein sequence: CASSLEGWTAYTEAFF. V gene TRBV5-6 combines with J gene TRBJ1-1; D is perhaps TRBD1 (6 bases). Germline assignment: CDR1 SGHDT and CDR2 YYEEEE. V lost 0 bases to trimming and J lost 3 bases, with 15 bases between them. This CDR3 region has 16 residues.

The genes are TRBV4-1 and TRBJ2-3, with 13 bases fitting TRBD2. The CDR3 length is 16 residues. Germline V gene sequence: CDR1 MGHRA, CDR2 YSYEKL. The V segment lost 4 bases and the J segment 1 base; nucleotides outside the gene matches: 2. The CDR3 here is CASSLGLAGGTDTQYF. As DNA, the CDR3 is TGCGCCAGCAGCCTTGGACTAGCGGGAGGCACAGATACGCAGTATTTT.

The rearrangement uses TRBV13 and TRBJ2-1; TRBD2 matches 8 bases. V dropped 3 bases and J dropped 6; count of bases not matched to a gene: 7. Germline values: CDR1 PRHDT, CDR2 FYEKMQ (reference sequence). The CDR3 covers 15 residues. CDR3 DNA: TGTGCCAGCAGCTTTCGGGAGGGGGTGGGCAATGAGCAGTTCTTC. Translating gives CASSFREGVGNEQFF.

The rearrangement links TRBV7-8 to TRBJ2-2; 9 nucleotides agree with TRBD2. From germline, CDR1 is SGHVS and CDR2 FQNEAQ. This CDR3 comprises 20 residues. V trimming: 7 bases; J trimming: 5 bases; junction bases outside the gene matches: 23. The DNA for the CDR3 is TGTGCCAGCACCATTATCGGCTATGGAAGAGCGGGAGGTGTGACCGGGGAGCTGTTTTTT. This sequence encodes CASTIIGYGRAGGVTGELFF.

This clone was counted once. This chain's CDR3 is CASSISQPGLAGNEQFF. The CDR3 coding sequence is TGTGCCAGTAGTATTTCCCAGCCGGGCTTGGCGGGCAATGAGCAGTTCTTC. The chain carries TRBV19 and TRBJ2-1; perhaps TRBD2 as D (5 bases). Trimming stripped 3 bases from V and 6 bases from J, with 21 bases between. The CDR3 extends over 17 amino acids. In germline, CDR1 is LNHDA, CDR2 SQIVND (reference sequence).

As DNA, the CDR3 is TGTGCCATCAGTGACGCAGACAGGACCTACGAGCAGTACGTC. It yields the protein CAISDADRTYEQYV. The chain links TRBV10-3 to TRBJ2-7, with TRBD1 as a possible D gene (6 bases). The CDR3 has 14 amino acids. Trimming took 3 bases from V and 2 from J, leaving 11 bases between them. The V gene's germline CDR1 is ENHRY and CDR2 SYGVKD.

J is TRBJ2-1 and V is TRBV30; perhaps TRBD2 as D (5 bases). Germline V lookup: CDR1 GTSNPN, CDR2 SVGIG (reference sequence). The CDR3 is made up of 15 amino acids. V was cut by 3 bases and J by 4 bases, with 16 bases left in between. The CDR3 DNA sequence: TGTGCCTGGAGGAAACTAGATCGGAATTACAATGAGCAGTTCTTC. Protein sequence: CAWRKLDRNYNEQFF.

V gene TRBV6-5 combines with J gene TRBJ1-2; D perhaps matches TRBD1 (5 bases). This CDR3 is built from 16 residues. Trimming shortened V by 0 bases and J by 1 base, and 12 bases separated the two germline ends. Germline V gives CDR1 MNHEY, CDR2 SVGAGI. The CDR3 is CASSYSRGGDNYGYTF. Written as DNA, the CDR3 is TGTGCCAGCAGTTACTCGAGGGGCGGGGATAACTATGGCTACACCTTC.

The chain uses TRBV5-6 and TRBJ2-7; 8 nucleotides line up with TRBD1. The CDR3 spans 15 residues. V shed 1 base, J shed 4 bases, and the junction held 7 bases outside the gene matches. Germline V CDR1 and CDR2: SGHDT, YYEEEE. The CDR3, as DNA: TGTGCCAGCAGCTTGACCGGGACAGGAACGTACGAGCAGTACTTC. It is translated as CASSLTGTGTYEQYF.

The V call is TRBV5-1, the J call TRBJ1-1; 7 nucleotides align to TRBD1. The CDR3 is made up of 14 amino acids. Germline V CDR1 and CDR2: SGHRS, YFSETQ. J was trimmed by 2 bases and V by 2 bases; bases with no gene match: 3. The CDR3, as DNA: TGCGCCAGCAGCTTCCGGGACAGTAACACTGAAGCTTTCTTT. Amino acid sequence: CASSFRDSNTEAFF.

The chain employs TRBV6-5 and TRBJ1-2, with D maybe TRBD1 (5 bases). From germline, CDR1 is MNHEY and CDR2 SVGAGI. CDR3 length: 13 amino acids. V lost 0 bases and J lost 6, with 8 bases in between. CDR3 sequence (DNA): TGTGCCAGCAGTTACTCCAGGGTAAATGGCTACACCTTC. This encodes CASSYSRVNGYTF.

This sequence joins TRBV18 and TRBJ2-7; TRBD1 matches at 11 bases. The CDR3 has 14 residues. The germline gives CDR1 KGHSH, CDR2 LQKENI. V gave up 2 bases and J gave up 5 bases; unmatched junction bases: 2. The CDR3 reads CASSPGTGGNEQYF. As DNA, the CDR3 is TGTGCCAGCTCACCAGGGACAGGGGGAAACGAGCAGTACTTC.